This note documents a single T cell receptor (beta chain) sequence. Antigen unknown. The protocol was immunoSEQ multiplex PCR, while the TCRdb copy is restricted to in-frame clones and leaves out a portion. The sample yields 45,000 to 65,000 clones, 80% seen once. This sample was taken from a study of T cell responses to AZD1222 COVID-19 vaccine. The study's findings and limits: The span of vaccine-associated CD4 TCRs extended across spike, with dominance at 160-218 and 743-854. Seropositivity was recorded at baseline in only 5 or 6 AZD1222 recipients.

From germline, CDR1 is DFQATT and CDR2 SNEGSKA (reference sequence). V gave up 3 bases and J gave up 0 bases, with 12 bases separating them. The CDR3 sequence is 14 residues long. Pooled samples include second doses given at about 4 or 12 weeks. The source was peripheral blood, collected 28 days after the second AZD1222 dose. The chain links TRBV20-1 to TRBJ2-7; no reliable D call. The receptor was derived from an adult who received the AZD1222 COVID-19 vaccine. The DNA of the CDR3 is TGCAGTGCTAGTTTGGTGGGTAGCTCCTACGAGCAGTACTTC. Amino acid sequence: CSASLVGSSYEQYF.